This T cell receptor (beta chain) was sequenced during a study of shared clonotypes between healthy human individuals. Across the whole study: Plates per donor: three CD4 naive, three CD4 memory, two CD8 naive, one CD8 memory.

Notes on the study in general: Approximately 5% of naive CD4 clonotypes were shared across a handful of donors.

Division of CD4+ cells produced a CD45RA+ naive subset and a CD45RA-negative memory subset. The input for sorted-subset replicate PCRs was about 200 ng DNA, tens of thousands of T cell genomes. Measured with immunoSEQ multiplex PCR; TCRdb has only the in-frame clones, and not every one. The data show 2 million to 3 million clones, with approximately 90% seen just once and roughly 0.15% held by the top ten. Per germline, CDR1 KGHSH and CDR2 LQKENI. CDR3 length: 14 residues. A word on this clone: Its matching antigen is unknown.

Material: naive CD4+ T cells sorted from blood. Subset: CD45RA+ positively selected. This sequence originates from a man between 18 and 29 years old in good health. The rearrangement uses TRBV18 and TRBJ2-5; 8 bases are a match to TRBD1. The end of the DNA aligns better with TRBJ2-7, so the J call may be wrong. CDR3 coding DNA: TGTGCCAGCACCCAGGGGGCTAGTCGGCCCGAGCAGTACTTC. It specifies CASTQGASRPEQYF.